Below, 17 T cell receptor beta chains from the same sample are listed, as sequenced in a study of beta chain features in type 1 diabetes. Their cognate antigens are unknown. As every portion of the isolated RNA was reverse transcribed, the sequencing read expressed TCRB transcripts. Clones were sequenced by immunoSEQ multiplex PCR, and TCRdb holds only the in-frame ones, with some missing. In the table there are a few hundred thousand clones, over 8.5% of which are singletons. The study, taken as a whole, reports: Researchers report that Type 1 diabetes patients had moderately but significantly shorter TCRB CDR3s across all four CD4+ subsets.

The source material was central memory CD4+ T cells from blood. The receptors come from a man aged 25-45 years with type 1 diabetes.

V gene TRBV6-6 combines with J gene TRBJ1-4, with D tentatively TRBD1 (5 bases). Per the germline V gene, CDR1 is MNHNY and CDR2 is SVGAGI (reference sequence). CDR3 length equals 11 residues. V was trimmed by 7 bases and J by 12 bases, leaving 12 bases between them. The CDR3, as DNA: TGTGCCAGCATGAGGGGATTGGAACTGTTTTTT. Its protein product is CASMRGLELFF.

Of note for this clone: The same CDR3 arises from other DNA sequences in this sample as well. The chain joins TRBV11-2 to TRBJ2-3, with D uncertain. V lost 5 bases, J lost 1 base, and 4 bases lay in between. Germline lookup yields CDR1 SGHAT and CDR2 FQNNGV. This CDR3 has 12 amino acids. The CDR3 DNA reads as TGTGCCAGCAGCCCAGGCACAGATACGCAGTATTTT. Amino acids: CASSPGTDTQYF.

Notes on this clone: Being one base from a much bigger clone, this may be a read error. The gene calls are TRBV5-1 and TRBJ2-1, with D unresolved. The V gene's germline CDR1 is SGHRS and CDR2 YFSETQ. The length of the CDR3 is 14 residues. V lost 0 bases and J lost 8, with 12 bases in between. CDR3 protein: CASSLGGGRDEQFF. CDR3 DNA: TGCGCCAGCAGCTTGGGAGGCGGTCGGGATGAGCAGTTCTTC.

This clone was observed a handful of times. The chain combines TRBV6-5 with TRBJ1-2, with D tentatively TRBD1 (6 bases). V gave up 6 bases and J gave up 4 bases, with 15 bases separating them. This CDR3 has 14 amino acids. Looked up from germline, CDR1 is MNHEY and CDR2 is SVGAGI. For the CDR3, the DNA is TGTGCCAGCAGAACTCTACAGGGCACCTATGGCTACACCTTC. Its protein product is CASRTLQGTYGYTF.

The sample holds a few counts of this clone. This chain connects TRBV7-9 to TRBJ1-1; D may be TRBD1 (5 bases). This CDR3 region has 15 residues. Trimming stripped 7 bases from V and 2 bases from J, with 17 bases between. The germline V gene has CDR1 SEHNR and CDR2 FQNEAQ (reference sequence). The DNA for the CDR3 is TGTGCCAGCACCTCTACGGGGGAAGCAAACACTGAAGCTTTCTTT. Amino acid sequence: CASTSTGEANTEAFF. Full variable domain (missing parts from reference TRBV7-9 and TRBJ1-1): DTGVSQNPRHKITKRGQNVTFRCDPISEHNRLYWYRQTLGQGPEFLTYFQNEAQLEKSRLLSDRFSAERPKGSFSTLEIQRTEQGDSAMYLCASTSTGEANTEAFFGQGTRLTVV.

This clone was detected a few times. The V call is TRBV20-1, the J call TRBJ2-1; the D gene is possibly TRBD2 (5 bases). The CDR3 is made up of 10 amino acids. From germline, CDR1 is DFQATT and CDR2 SNEGSKA (reference sequence). The germline V and J ends were trimmed by 6 bases and 8 bases, with 8 bases remaining between them. CDR3 region: CSAGVDEQFF. The CDR3, as DNA: TGCAGTGCCGGGGTGGATGAGCAGTTCTTC.

This clone was recorded a few times. The gene calls are TRBV6-6 and TRBJ1-1; 7 bases map to TRBD1. Germline CDR1 reads MNHNY; CDR2 reads SVGAGI (reference sequence). The CDR3 runs 14 residues. The V and J ends lost 5 bases and 2 bases, in that order; junction bases with no gene match: 5. CDR3 DNA: TGTGCCAGCAGTGACAGGGTGGGAAACACTGAAGCTTTCTTT. Its translation: CASSDRVGNTEAFF.

The chain links TRBV27 to TRBJ1-5; D is ambiguous. Deletions cut 6 bases from V and 3 bases from J, with 18 bases between. Germline CDR1 reads MNHEY; CDR2 reads SMNVEV (reference sequence). The CDR3 consists of 16 residues. This CDR3 reads CASSSFGPGSNQPQHF. The CDR3 nucleotides read TGTGCCAGCAGCAGTTTTGGGCCCGGGTCCAATCAGCCCCAGCATTTT.

This clone has only a few counts. The CDR3 region has the DNA TGTGCCAGCAGCTCCAAGGGGACCAGCACAGATACGCAGTATTTT. It translates to CASSSKGTSTDTQYF. The V call is TRBV7-2, the J call TRBJ2-3; either TRBD1 or TRBD2 may fit D (5 bases each). The CDR3 is made up of 15 amino acids. Looked up from germline, CDR1 is SGHTA and CDR2 is FQGNSA. V was pared by 4 bases and J by 0 bases, with 11 bases between.

The chain joins TRBV28 to TRBJ1-5; no clear D gene. V lost 5 bases and J lost 5, with 10 bases in between. Per the germline V gene, CDR1 is MDHEN and CDR2 is SYDVKM. This CDR3 is built from 13 residues. The CDR3: CASSKRGDQPQHF. CDR3 coding DNA: TGTGCCAGCAGTAAGCGTGGCGATCAGCCCCAGCATTTT.

The chain has TRBV5-6 and TRBJ1-1; the D gene is possibly TRBD1 (6 bases). The germline V gene has CDR1 SGHDT and CDR2 YYEEEE. Trimming took off 0 bases at V and 4 bases at J, with 19 bases between the two ends. The CDR3 runs to 17 residues. The CDR3 coding sequence is TGTGCCAGCAGCTTGGCCATGGGGGGCCGGGCCGGCACTGAAGCTTTCTTT. Its protein is CASSLAMGGRAGTEAFF.

A few counts support this clone. V gene TRBV23-1 combines with J gene TRBJ2-2, with 7 positions matching TRBD1. TRBV23-1 counts as an open reading frame of uncertain function. After removal of 7 bases from V and 4 bases from J, the junction contained 15 bases not matched to a gene. The CDR3 runs to 17 residues. The DNA for the CDR3 is TGCGCCAGCACTACTGAGGGGGACAGCCTTTTCACCGGGGAGCTGTTTTTT. Translation gives CASTTEGDSLFTGELFF.

V gene TRBV7-2 combines with J gene TRBJ1-1; D perhaps matches TRBD1 (5 bases). This CDR3 has 14 amino acids. V lost 7 bases to trimming and J lost 1 base, with 13 bases between them. The germline V gene encodes CDR1 SGHTA and CDR2 FQGNSA. CDR3 sequence: CASNQQGPNTEAFF. CDR3 DNA sequence: TGTGCCAGCAACCAGCAGGGCCCGAACACTGAAGCTTTCTTT.

The chain uses TRBV6-5 and TRBJ1-2; D is unresolved. Germline CDR1 and CDR2: MNHEY and SVGAGI. Trimming removed 7 bases from V and 4 bases from J, with 10 bases in between. The CDR3 contains 12 residues. This chain's CDR3 is CASTQRGYGYTF. The CDR3 region has the DNA TGTGCCAGCACCCAAAGAGGCTATGGCTACACCTTC.

This clone came up many times. The chain carries TRBV5-4 and TRBJ2-2; 13 bases align to TRBD2. The CDR3 sequence is 17 residues long. The trim removed 0 bases at V and 3 bases at J, leaving 2 bases unmatched. CDR1 is SGHNT and CDR2 is YYREEE in the germline V gene (reference sequence). CDR3 coding DNA: TGTGCCAGCAGCTTGGGGGGACTAGCGGGATACACCGGGGAGCTGTTTTTT. It encodes CASSLGGLAGYTGELFF.

On this clone itself: One end of the junction fails to match germline, which may point to a read error. The rearrangement uses TRBV6-1 and TRBJ1-1; a weak D match, TRBD1 (5 bases). This CDR3 spans 12 amino acids. The germline gives CDR1 MNHNS, CDR2 SASEGT. This chain's CDR3 is CASSEGGVTASF. The CDR3 DNA is TGTGCCAGCAGTGAAGGGGGGGTGACAGCCTCCTTT.

This clone was counted ten times or more. This rearrangement joins TRBV29-1 to TRBJ1-5, with D possibly being TRBD1 (5 bases). The CDR3 is 13 amino acids. V was trimmed by 4 bases and J by 3 bases, leaving 10 bases between them. Germline V CDR1 and CDR2: SQVTM, ANQGSEA. DNA for the CDR3: TGCAGCGTTGCAGGGTCCGTCAATCAGCCCCAGCATTTT. Amino acid sequence: CSVAGSVNQPQHF.